Sequencing of this T cell receptor (beta chain) was carried out in a study of blood T cell repertoires in COVID-19. At the level of the study: The United States, Italy and Spain supplied acute and convalescent COVID-19 samples. T cells, B-cell-depleted T cells, or PBMCs provided the cDNA or gDNA that served as material.

Sequencing was performed with immunoSEQ multiplex PCR; in TCRdb, only in-frame clones are kept and a portion is missing. The table includes some 83,000 clones, 89% detected once. CDR3 length equals 14 residues. CDR1 is SGHRS and CDR2 is YFSETQ in the germline V gene. Between the trimmed V and J ends, which lost 2 bases and 2 bases, there was a span of 9 bases. The clonotype was recovered from a man between 50 and 59 years old with acute or convalescent COVID-19. The chain combines TRBV5-1 with TRBJ2-3; a possible D gene is TRBD1 (6 bases). The sample was peripheral blood. The CDR3 loop reads CASSFGQTTDTQYF. The CDR3 nucleotides are TGCGCCAGCAGCTTCGGACAGACCACAGATACGCAGTATTTT.